This T cell receptor (beta chain) was captured by sequencing in a study of follicular helper T cells after annual influenza vaccination. Study details: Sampling occurred days 0, 7 and 28 after each influenza vaccination.

Only in-frame clones appear in the TCRdb table, and some are missing; sequencing was by immunoSEQ multiplex PCR. The sample includes some 7,000 clones, around 80% seen only once; the top ten take 0.56%. This sample's time point: 2015-2016 season, 7 days after influenza vaccination. This clonotype was sampled from an adult who received the influenza vaccine. This material consisted of CXCR5- memory CD4+ T cells sorted from blood, taken 7 days after influenza vaccination.

The CDR3 coding sequence is TGTGCCAGCAGCAACCCACCTGGGGGGGGGCGGGAGAGGGGCAATGAGCAGTTCTTC. Translating gives CASSNPPGGGRERGNEQFF. V usage is TRBV21-1 and J usage is TRBJ2-1; the table's D call of TRBD2 was not tested on the DNA. TRBV21-1 is tagged as a pseudogene. CDR3 length equals 19 residues.